These T cell receptor beta chains were read from a single sample in a study of monozygotic twins with inflammatory bowel disease. TCRdb re-called the 5' RACE reads and catalogs CDR3 proteins one per entry, DNA excluded. With approximately 210,000 distinct CDR3 sequences in the sample, the ten largest clones hold approximately 7.7%. The specimen was blood. The receptors originated from a human donor with ulcerative colitis or Crohn's disease, or a healthy co-twin of an affected twin (not recorded which). Both conserved end residues are part of each CDR3. Clone sizes are given selectively: once, few, many, or a class where the clone is expanded.

J,V,size,CDR3
TRBJ2-5,TRBV3-1,-,CASSLVQETQYF
TRBJ2-2,TRBV2,-,CASSETGDTGELFF
TRBJ2-2,TRBV7-2,-,CASSSEVAGVTGELFF
TRBJ1-5,TRBV4-2,-,CASSQEGSQPQHF
TRBJ1-4,TRBV5-1,-,CASSAGQGGANEKLFF
TRBJ1-5,TRBV12-3/TRBV12-4,-,CASRESGDQPQHF
TRBJ2-3,TRBV27,-,CASRLDFTTDTQYF
TRBJ2-2,TRBV5-1,-,CASSGLAGSGTGELFF
TRBJ2-7,TRBV20-1,-,CSARVLSEQYF
TRBJ2-1,TRBV18,-,CASSLGLADSQFF
TRBJ2-4,TRBV6-5,-,CASKREGGNIQYF
TRBJ1-1,TRBV12-3/TRBV12-4,-,CASSLAPNDIEAFF
TRBJ2-3,TRBV20-1,-,CSARDRLAGLTDTQYF
TRBJ2-1,TRBV11-2,-,CASSLVAAAVDEQFF
TRBJ1-2,TRBV5-1,-,CASSPTGMYGYTF
TRBJ1-5,TRBV13,-,CASSLAGRNQPQHF
TRBJ2-7,TRBV30,-,CAWRGMGGPPYEQYF
TRBJ1-2,TRBV29-1,-,CSVGEGFQGYTF
TRBJ2-5,TRBV11-2,-,CASSAWAYQETQYF
TRBJ2-5,TRBV9,-,CASSGLAGDQETQYF
TRBJ2-5,TRBV20-1,-,CSAPTGGDGETQYF
TRBJ2-7,TRBV20-1,-,CSASPGLVTSYEQYF
TRBJ1-1,TRBV27,-,CASSFLRVNTEAFF
TRBJ2-3,TRBV5-5,-,CASSLLGPDTQYF
TRBJ2-1,TRBV5-6,-,CASSPGGGNEQFF
TRBJ1-1,TRBV5-6,-,CASGLNTEAFF
TRBJ2-3,TRBV7-9,-,CASSPETPWSLTDTQYF
TRBJ2-2,TRBV6-1,-,CASSKALPPNTGELFF
TRBJ2-6,TRBV18,-,CASSPPWGGRSGANVLTF
TRBJ1-4,TRBV7-9,-,CASSLRQLNEKLFF
TRBJ2-6,TRBV12-3/TRBV12-4,-,CASSFLSGANVLTF
TRBJ2-5,TRBV4-2,-,CASSQVGWETQYF
TRBJ2-7,TRBV7-2,medium-sized,CASSFNLEQQYF
TRBJ1-1,TRBV3-1,-,CASSQLKQGPAFF
TRBJ1-5,TRBV3-1,-,CASSQGSTGTQPQHF
TRBJ2-1,TRBV6-5,-,CASKTLRGGTYNEQFF
TRBJ2-3,TRBV7-3,-,CASSLAFTDTQYF
TRBJ2-3,TRBV4-1,-,CASSPFGGTAGTDTQYF